The sequence of this T cell receptor beta chain was determined in a study of blood T cells in healthy people across ages. Overall study results and limits: PBMCs left unsorted prevented a conclusive naive versus antigen-experienced comparison. When set beside aged donors, long-lived donors presented more naive CD4+ cells and higher diversity. Higher naive T cell percentage went strongly together with higher TCR beta diversity.

With a J-beta primer mix and a sample-barcoded 5' primer, a second PCR ran 7 to 11 cycles. One entry per CDR3 protein results from TCRdb running MiXCR on the 5' RACE reads. The data hold a few hundred thousand distinct CDR3 sequences, with about 25% observed a single time. After removal of 6 bases from V and 6 bases from J, the junction contained 6 bases not matched to a gene. Germline V gene sequence: CDR1 ENHRY, CDR2 SYGVKD. This CDR3 region has 14 residues. This clonotype was seen only a few times. The antigen is undetermined. Sequencing was performed on blood. The chain links TRBV10-3 to TRBJ1-4; 8 bases are shared with TRBD1. The TCR sequence derives from a woman in her sixties or seventies in good health. CDR3 loop: CAISKQGGDEKLFF. The CDR3 coding sequence is TGTGCCATCAGCAAACAGGGGGGTGATGAAAAACTGTTTTTT.